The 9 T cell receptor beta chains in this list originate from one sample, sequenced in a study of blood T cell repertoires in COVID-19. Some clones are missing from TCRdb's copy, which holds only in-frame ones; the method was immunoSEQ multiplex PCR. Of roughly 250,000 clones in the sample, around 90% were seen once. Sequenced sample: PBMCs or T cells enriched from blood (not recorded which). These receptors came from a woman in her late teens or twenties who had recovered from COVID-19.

The CDR3 loop is CASSSLDEQYF. The CDR3 DNA reads as TGTGCCAGTAGTTCCCTCGACGAGCAGTACTTC. V and J are TRBV19 and TRBJ2-7; D is unclear. CDR1 LNHDA and CDR2 SQIVND come from the germline V gene (reference sequence). CDR3 length equals 11 residues. V lost 5 bases to trimming and J lost 5 bases, with 7 bases between them.

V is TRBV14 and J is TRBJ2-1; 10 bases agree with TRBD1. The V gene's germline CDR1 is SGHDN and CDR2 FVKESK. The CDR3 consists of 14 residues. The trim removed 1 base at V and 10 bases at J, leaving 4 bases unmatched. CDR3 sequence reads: CASSQGTGGLEQFF. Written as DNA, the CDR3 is TGTGCCAGCAGCCAAGGGACAGGGGGACTAGAGCAGTTCTTC.

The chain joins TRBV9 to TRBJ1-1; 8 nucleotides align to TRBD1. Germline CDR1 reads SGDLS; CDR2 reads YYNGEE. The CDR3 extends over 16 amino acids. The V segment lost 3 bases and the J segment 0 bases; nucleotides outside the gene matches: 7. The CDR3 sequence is CASSARTGGMNTEAFF. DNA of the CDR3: TGTGCCAGCAGCGCCAGAACAGGGGGGATGAACACTGAAGCTTTCTTT.

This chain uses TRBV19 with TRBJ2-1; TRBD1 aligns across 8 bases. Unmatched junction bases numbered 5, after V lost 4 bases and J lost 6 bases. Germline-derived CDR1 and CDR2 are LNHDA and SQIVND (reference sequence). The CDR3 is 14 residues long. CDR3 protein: CASSRTGPTNEQFF. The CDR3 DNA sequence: TGTGCCAGTAGTAGGACAGGGCCAACCAATGAGCAGTTCTTC. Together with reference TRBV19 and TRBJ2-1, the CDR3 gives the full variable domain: DGGITQSPKYLFRKEGQNVTLSCEQNLNHDAMYWYRQDPGQGLRLIYYSQIVNDFQKGDIAEGYSVSREKKESFPLTVTSAQKNPTAFYLCASSRTGPTNEQFFGPGTRLTVL.

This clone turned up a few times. CDR3 amino acids: CASRGQGFNEQFF. The CDR3 coding sequence is TGCGCCAGCAGGGGACAGGGGTTCAATGAGCAGTTCTTC. The J gene is TRBJ2-1, the V gene TRBV5-1, with 10 bases fitting TRBD1. Unmatched junction bases numbered 2, after V lost 5 bases and J lost 6 bases. The CDR3 contains 13 residues. Germline CDR1 reads SGHRS; CDR2 reads YFSETQ.

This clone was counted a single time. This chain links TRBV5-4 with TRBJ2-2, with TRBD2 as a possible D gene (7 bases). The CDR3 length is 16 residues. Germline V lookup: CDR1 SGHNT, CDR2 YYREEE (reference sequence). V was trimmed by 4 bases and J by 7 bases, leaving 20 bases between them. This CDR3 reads CASSPALGGAGGELFF. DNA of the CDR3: TGTGCCAGCAGCCCCGCCCTAGGGGGGGCCGGCGGGGAGCTGTTTTTT. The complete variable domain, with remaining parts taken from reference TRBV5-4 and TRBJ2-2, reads ETGVTQSPTHLIKTRGQQVTLRCSSQSGHNTVSWYQQALGQGPQFIFQYYREEENGRGNFPPRFSGLQFPNYSSELNVNALELDDSALYLCASSPALGGAGGELFFGEGSRLTVL.

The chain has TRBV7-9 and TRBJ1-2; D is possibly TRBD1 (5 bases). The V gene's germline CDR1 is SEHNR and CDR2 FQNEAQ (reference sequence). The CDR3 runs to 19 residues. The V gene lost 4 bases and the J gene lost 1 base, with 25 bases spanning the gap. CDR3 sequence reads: CASSSQKDAGDKVNYGYTF. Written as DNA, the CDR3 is TGTGCCAGCAGCTCGCAGAAGGACGCGGGGGATAAGGTTAACTATGGCTACACCTTC.

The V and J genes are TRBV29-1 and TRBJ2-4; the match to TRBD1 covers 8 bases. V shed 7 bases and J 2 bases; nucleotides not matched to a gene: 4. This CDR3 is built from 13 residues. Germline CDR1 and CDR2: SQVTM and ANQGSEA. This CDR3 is CSAGQGPKNIQYF. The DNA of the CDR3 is TGCAGCGCTGGACAGGGACCCAAAAACATTCAGTACTTC.

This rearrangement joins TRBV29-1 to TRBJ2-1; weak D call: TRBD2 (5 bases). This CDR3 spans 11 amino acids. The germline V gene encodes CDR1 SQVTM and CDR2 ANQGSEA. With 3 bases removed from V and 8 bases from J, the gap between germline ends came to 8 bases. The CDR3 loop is CSVDAGDEQFF. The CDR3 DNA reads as TGCAGCGTTGATGCCGGGGATGAGCAGTTCTTC.